This is a list of T cell receptor beta chains from one sample in a study of blood T cells in healthy people across ages. TCRdb processed the 5' RACE reads anew with MiXCR; each CDR3 protein has one entry. The table lists 730,000 or so distinct CDR3 sequences, roughly 47% of them singletons, with around a fifth in the top ten. The specimen sequenced was blood. Every receptor here comes from a woman in her fifties or sixties in good health. Each CDR3 is given with its conserved first and last residue. Each record gives: J gene, CDR3 length, clone size, D gene, V gene, CDR3 DNA, CDR3 protein. D genes are given only for firm matches. Clone size appears in some rows only: once, few, many, or a class for an expanded clone.

>TRBJ1-4|13|.|TRBD1|TRBV20-1
TGCAGTGCCCTTGGGACAGGAAATGAAAAACTGTTTTTT
CSALGTGNEKLFF
>TRBJ2-7|12|few|.|TRBV25-1
TGTGCCAGCAGGGATGGAGGCTACGAGCAGTACTTC
CASRDGGYEQYF
>TRBJ1-2|15|.|TRBD1|TRBV5-5
TGTGCCAGCAGCTGGCAGGGACAGGGCAATTTGGGCTACACCTTC
CASSWQGQGNLGYTF
>TRBJ2-1|19|.|.|TRBV6-2/TRBV6-3
TGTGCCAGCAGTTATATAGGGGGGGGGAGGAGGGTCTCCTACAATGAGCAGTTCTTC
CASSYIGGGRRVSYNEQFF
>TRBJ2-1|13|many|.|TRBV20-1
TGCAGTGCCCCCAAAGTCGGGGGCAATGAGCAGTTCTTC
CSAPKVGGNEQFF
>TRBJ2-3|14|.|.|TRBV7-8
TGTGCCAGCACCCTGTTGGGTAGCACAGATACGCAGTATTTT
CASTLLGSTDTQYF
>TRBJ2-7|13|.|.|TRBV7-2
TGTGCCAGCAGCTACCACACGGCCTACGAGCAGTACTTC
CASSYHTAYEQYF
>TRBJ2-7|15|.|.|TRBV20-1
TGCAGTGCTACGTTCTTGGACACTTCTTTATACGAGCAGTACTTC
CSATFLDTSLYEQYF
>TRBJ1-6|16|.|.|TRBV12-3/TRBV12-4
TGTGCCAGCAGGCCCGGAAAGCAGGGCTATAATTCACCCCTCCACTTT
CASRPGKQGYNSPLHF
>TRBJ1-4|15|few|TRBD1|TRBV10-3
TGTGCCATCAGTGAGTCGGGGGACAGGGGGCCCAAACTGTTTTTT
CAISESGDRGPKLFF
>TRBJ2-3|13|.|TRBD1|TRBV20-1
TGCAGTGCCCGGGACAGGCCCACAGATACGCAGTATTTT
CSARDRPTDTQYF
>TRBJ1-5|10|few|.|TRBV20-1
TGCAGTGCCCCCTGGCGGGGCGAGCATTTT
CSAPWRGEHF
>TRBJ2-3|15|few|TRBD2|TRBV20-1
TGCAGTGCTGAGGAGCGGGAGGATTGGACAGATACGCAGTATTTT
CSAEEREDWTDTQYF
>TRBJ2-1|19|many|TRBD2|TRBV20-1
TGCAGTGCTAGAGCCGGGACTAGCGGGAGGGCCAATCGTGACAATGAGCAGTTCTTC
CSARAGTSGRANRDNEQFF
>TRBJ1-2|13|few|.|TRBV3-1
TGTGCCAGCAGCCAAAGGTTAGACAGTGGCTACACCTTC
CASSQRLDSGYTF
>TRBJ2-7|14|many|.|TRBV18
TGTGCCAGCTCACTCTCTAGCGCCTCCTACGAGCAGTACTTC
CASSLSSASYEQYF
>TRBJ2-7|16|once|TRBD1|TRBV5-1
TGCGCCAGCAGCTCGGACCCCGGGACAGGGCCCTACGAGCAGTACTTC
CASSSDPGTGPYEQYF
>TRBJ1-5|12|.|.|TRBV20-1
TGCAGTGCTAGAAGGGGCAGGCAGCCCCAGCATTTT
CSARRGRQPQHF
>TRBJ2-7|14|.|TRBD1|TRBV7-8
TGTGCCAGCAGCTTAGTCGAAACAGGGGATGAGCAGTACTTC
CASSLVETGDEQYF
>TRBJ2-1|14|.|TRBD2|TRBV15
TGTGCCACCAGCAGAACAGGACTAGCCTATGAGCAGTTCTTC
CATSRTGLAYEQFF
>TRBJ2-5|11|.|.|TRBV20-1
TGCAGTGCCAAACCTCGAGAGACCCAGTACTTC
CSAKPRETQYF
>TRBJ2-7|16|.|TRBD2|TRBV19
TGTGCCAGTAGTATGACGGGACTAGCGGCTTCTTACGAGCAGTACTTC
CASSMTGLAASYEQYF